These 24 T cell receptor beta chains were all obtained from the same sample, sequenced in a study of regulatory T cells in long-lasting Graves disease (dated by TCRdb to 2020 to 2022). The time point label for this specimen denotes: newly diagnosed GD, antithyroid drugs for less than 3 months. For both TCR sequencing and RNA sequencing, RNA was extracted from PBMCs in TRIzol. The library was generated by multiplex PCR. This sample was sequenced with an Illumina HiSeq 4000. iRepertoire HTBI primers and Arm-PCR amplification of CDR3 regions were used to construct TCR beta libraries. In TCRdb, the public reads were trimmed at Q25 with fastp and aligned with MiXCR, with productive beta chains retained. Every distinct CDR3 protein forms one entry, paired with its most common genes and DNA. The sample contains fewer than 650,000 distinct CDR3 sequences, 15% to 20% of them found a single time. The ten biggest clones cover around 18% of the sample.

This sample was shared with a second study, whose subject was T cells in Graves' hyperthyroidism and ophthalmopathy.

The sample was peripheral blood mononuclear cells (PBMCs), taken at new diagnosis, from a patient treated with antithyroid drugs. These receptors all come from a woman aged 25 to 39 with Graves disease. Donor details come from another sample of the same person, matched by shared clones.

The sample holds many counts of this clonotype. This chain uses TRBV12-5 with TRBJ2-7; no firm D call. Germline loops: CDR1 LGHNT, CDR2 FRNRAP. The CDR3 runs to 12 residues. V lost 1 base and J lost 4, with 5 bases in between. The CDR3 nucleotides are TGTGCTAGTGGTTTGGACGGGTACGAGCAGTACTTC. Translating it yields CASGLDGYEQYF. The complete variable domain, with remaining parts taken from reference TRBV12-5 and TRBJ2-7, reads DARVTQTPRHKVTEMGQEVTMRCQPILGHNTVFWYRQTMMQGLELLAYFRNRAPLDDSGMPKDRFSAEMPDATLATLKIQPSEPRDSAVYFCASGLDGYEQYFGPGTRLTVT.

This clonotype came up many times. The CDR3: CASSRDFRGYTF. In DNA form, the CDR3 reads TGTGCCAGCAGCCGGGACTTCCGTGGCTACACCTTC. V usage is TRBV7-2 and J usage is TRBJ1-2, with D perhaps TRBD1 (5 bases). V shed 5 bases and J shed 7 bases, with 11 bases lying between them. This CDR3 has 12 residues. Germline assignment: CDR1 SGHTA and CDR2 FQGNSA.

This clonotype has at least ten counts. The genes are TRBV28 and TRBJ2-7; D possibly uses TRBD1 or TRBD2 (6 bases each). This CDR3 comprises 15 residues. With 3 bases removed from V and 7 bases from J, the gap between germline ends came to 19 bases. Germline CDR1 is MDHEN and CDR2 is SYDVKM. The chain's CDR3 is CASSLDYRELKEQYF. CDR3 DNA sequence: TGTGCCAGCAGTTTGGACTACAGGGAGTTAAAAGAGCAGTACTTC. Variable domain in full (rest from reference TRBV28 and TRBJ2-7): DVKVTQSSRYLVKRTGEKVFLECVQDMDHENMFWYRQDPGLGLRLIYFSYDVKMKEKGDIPEGYSVSREKKERFSLILESASTNQTSMYLCASSLDYRELKEQYFGPGTRLTVT.

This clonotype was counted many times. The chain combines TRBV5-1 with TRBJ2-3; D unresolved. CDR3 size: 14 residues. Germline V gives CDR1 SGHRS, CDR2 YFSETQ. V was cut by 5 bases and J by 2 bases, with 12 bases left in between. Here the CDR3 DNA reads TGCGCCAGCAGTGTTATAACGCTCACAGATACGCAGTATTTT. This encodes CASSVITLTDTQYF.

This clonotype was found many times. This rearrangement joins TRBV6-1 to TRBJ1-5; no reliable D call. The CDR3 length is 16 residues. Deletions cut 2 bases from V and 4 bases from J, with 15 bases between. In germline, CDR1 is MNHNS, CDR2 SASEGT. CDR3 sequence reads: CASSEIGQIGNQPQHF. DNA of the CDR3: TGTGCCAGCAGTGAAATAGGGCAGATTGGGAATCAGCCCCAGCATTTT.

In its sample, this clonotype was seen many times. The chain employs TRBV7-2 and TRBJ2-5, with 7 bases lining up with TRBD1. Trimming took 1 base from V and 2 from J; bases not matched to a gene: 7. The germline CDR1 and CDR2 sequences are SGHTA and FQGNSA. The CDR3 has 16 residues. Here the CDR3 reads CASSLDRGRLQETQYF. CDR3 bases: TGTGCCAGCAGCTTAGATAGGGGGCGCCTTCAAGAGACCCAGTACTTC.

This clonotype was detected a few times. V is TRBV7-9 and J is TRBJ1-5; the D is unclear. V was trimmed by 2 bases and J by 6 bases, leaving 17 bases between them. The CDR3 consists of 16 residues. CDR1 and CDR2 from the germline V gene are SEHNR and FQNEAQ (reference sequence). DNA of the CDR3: TGTGCCAGCAGCTTAAATAAGGGCGGAATTCGTCAGCCCCAGCATTTT. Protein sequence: CASSLNKGGIRQPQHF. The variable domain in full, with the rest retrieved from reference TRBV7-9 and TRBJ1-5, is DTGVSQNPRHKITKRGQNVTFRCDPISEHNRLYWYRQTLGQGPEFLTYFQNEAQLEKSRLLSDRFSAERPKGSFSTLEIQRTEQGDSAMYLCASSLNKGGIRQPQHFGDGTRLSIL.

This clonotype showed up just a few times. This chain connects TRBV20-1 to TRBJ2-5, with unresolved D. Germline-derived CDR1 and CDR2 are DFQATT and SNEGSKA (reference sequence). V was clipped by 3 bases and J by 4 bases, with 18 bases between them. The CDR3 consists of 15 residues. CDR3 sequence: CSASIRTPLGETQYF. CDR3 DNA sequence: TGCAGTGCTAGTATAAGGACGCCTCTGGGAGAGACCCAGTACTTC.

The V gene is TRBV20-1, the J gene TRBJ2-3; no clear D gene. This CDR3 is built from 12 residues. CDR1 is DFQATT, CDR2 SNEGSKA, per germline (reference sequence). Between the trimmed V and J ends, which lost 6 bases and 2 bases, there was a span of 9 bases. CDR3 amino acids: CSAQRDTDTQYF. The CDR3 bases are TGCAGTGCCCAGCGAGACACAGATACGCAGTATTTT.

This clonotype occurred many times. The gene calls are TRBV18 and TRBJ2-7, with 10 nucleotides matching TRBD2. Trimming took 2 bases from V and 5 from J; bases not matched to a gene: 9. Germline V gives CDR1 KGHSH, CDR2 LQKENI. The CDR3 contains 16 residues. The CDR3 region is CASSPSPLAGINEQYF. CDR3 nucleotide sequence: TGTGCCAGCTCACCAAGCCCACTAGCGGGAATAAACGAGCAGTACTTC.

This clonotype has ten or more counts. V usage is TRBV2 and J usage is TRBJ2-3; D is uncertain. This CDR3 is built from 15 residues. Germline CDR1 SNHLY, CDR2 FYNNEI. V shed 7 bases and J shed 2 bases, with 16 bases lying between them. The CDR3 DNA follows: TGTGCCAGCAATCTTTTTGCGGAAAACACAGATACGCAGTATTTT. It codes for CASNLFAENTDTQYF.

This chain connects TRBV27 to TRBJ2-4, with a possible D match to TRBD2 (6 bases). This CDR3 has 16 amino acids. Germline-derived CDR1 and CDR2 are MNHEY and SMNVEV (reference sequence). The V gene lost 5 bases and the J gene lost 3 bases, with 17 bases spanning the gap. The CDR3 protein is CASSPGRLSGKNIQYF. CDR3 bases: TGTGCCAGCAGTCCCGGGAGATTATCAGGCAAAAACATTCAGTACTTC.

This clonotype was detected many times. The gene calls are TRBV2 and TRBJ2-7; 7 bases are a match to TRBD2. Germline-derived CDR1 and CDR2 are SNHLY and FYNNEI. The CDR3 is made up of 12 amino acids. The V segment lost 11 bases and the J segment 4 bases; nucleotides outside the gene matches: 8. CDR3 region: CALRGEGYEQYF. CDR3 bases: TGTGCCTTACGGGGGGAGGGATACGAGCAGTACTTC. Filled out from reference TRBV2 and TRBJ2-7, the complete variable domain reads EPEVTQTPSHQVTQMGQEVILRCVPISNHLYFYWYRQILGQKVEFLVSFYNNEISEKSEIFDDQFSVERPDGSNFTLKIRSTKLEDSAMYFCALRGEGYEQYFGPGTRLTVT.

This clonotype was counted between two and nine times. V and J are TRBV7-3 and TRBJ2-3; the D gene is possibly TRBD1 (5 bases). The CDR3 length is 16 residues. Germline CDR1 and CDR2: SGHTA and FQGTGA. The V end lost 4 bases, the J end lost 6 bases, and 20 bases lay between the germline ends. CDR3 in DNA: TGTGCCAGCAGCTCTGCTAGGGTAGGAACAGGCGATACGCAGTATTTT. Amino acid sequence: CASSSARVGTGDTQYF.

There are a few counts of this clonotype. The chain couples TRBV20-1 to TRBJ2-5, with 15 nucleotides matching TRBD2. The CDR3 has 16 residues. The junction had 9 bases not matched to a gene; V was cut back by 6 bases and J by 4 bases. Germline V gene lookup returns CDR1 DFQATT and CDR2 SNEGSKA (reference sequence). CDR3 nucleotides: TGCAGTGCCACGGGACTAGCGGGAGGACTAGTAGAGACCCAGTACTTC. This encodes CSATGLAGGLVETQYF.

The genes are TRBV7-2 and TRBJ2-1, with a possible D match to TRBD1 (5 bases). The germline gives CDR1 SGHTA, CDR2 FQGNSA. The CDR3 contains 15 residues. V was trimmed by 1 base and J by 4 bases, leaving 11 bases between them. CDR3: CASSLEDTFYNEQFF. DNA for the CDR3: TGTGCCAGCAGCTTAGAGGACACGTTTTACAATGAGCAGTTCTTC.

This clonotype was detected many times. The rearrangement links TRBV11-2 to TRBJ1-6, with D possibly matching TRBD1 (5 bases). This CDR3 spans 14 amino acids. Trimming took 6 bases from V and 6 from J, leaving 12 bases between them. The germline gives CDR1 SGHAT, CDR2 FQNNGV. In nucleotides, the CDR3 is TGTGCCAGCAGTCGGCCAGGGTTTAATTCACCCCTCCACTTT. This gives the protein CASSRPGFNSPLHF.

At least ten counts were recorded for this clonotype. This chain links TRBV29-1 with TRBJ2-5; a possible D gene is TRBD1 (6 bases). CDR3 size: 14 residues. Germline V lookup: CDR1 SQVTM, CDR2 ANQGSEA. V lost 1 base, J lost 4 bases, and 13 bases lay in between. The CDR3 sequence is CSVEAVRGSETQYF. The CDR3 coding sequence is TGCAGCGTTGAAGCCGTAAGGGGGTCAGAGACCCAGTACTTC. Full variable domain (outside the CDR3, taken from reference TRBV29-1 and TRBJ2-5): SAVISQKPSRDICQRGTSLTIQCQVDSQVTMMFWYRQQPGQSLTLIATANQGSEATYESGFVIDKFPISRPNLTFSTLTVSNMSPEDSSIYLCSVEAVRGSETQYFGPGTRLLVL.

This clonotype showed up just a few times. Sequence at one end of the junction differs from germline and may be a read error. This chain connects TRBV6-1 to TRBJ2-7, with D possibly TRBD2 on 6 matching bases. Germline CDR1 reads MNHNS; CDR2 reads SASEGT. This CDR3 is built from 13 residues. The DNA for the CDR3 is TGTGCCAGCACCGGAGGGGCCTCCTACGAGCAGCACTTC. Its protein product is CASTGGASYEQHF.

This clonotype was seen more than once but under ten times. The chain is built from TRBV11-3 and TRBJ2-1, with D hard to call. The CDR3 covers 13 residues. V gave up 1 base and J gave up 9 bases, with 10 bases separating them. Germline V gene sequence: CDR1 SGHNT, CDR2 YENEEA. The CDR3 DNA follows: TGTGCCAGCAGCTTAGCCCGGTACGGTGAGCAGTTCTTC. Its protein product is CASSLARYGEQFF.

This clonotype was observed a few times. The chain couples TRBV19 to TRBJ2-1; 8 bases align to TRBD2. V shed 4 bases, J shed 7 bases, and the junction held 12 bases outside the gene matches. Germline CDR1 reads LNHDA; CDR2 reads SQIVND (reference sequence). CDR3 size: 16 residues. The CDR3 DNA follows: TGTGCCAGTAGTAGGGTCGGGGGGGCGCTGAAGAATGAGCAGTTCTTC. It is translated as CASSRVGGALKNEQFF. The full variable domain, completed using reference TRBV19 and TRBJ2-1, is DGGITQSPKYLFRKEGQNVTLSCEQNLNHDAMYWYRQDPGQGLRLIYYSQIVNDFQKGDIAEGYSVSREKKESFPLTVTSAQKNPTAFYLCASSRVGGALKNEQFFGPGTRLTVL.

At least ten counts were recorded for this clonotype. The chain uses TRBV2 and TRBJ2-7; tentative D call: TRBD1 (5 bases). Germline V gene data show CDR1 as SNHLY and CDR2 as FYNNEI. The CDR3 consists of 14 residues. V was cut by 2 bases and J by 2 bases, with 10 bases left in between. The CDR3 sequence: CASSEQDKAYEQYF. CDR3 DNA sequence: TGTGCCAGCAGTGAACAGGACAAAGCCTACGAGCAGTACTTC.

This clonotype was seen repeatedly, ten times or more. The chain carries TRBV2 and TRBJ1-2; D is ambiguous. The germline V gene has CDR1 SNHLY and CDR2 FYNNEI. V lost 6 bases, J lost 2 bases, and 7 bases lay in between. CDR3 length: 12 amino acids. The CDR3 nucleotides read TGTGCCAGCAGAAGAGAGAACTATGGCTACACCTTC. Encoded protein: CASRRENYGYTF.

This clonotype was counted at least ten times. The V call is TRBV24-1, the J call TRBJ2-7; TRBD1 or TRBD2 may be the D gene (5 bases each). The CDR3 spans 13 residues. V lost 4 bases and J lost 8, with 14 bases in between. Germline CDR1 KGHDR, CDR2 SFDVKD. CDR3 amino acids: CATSDSLGTQQYF. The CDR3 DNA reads TGTGCCACCAGTGACTCCCTCGGGACGCAGCAGTACTTC.